A selection of T cell receptor beta chains follows, all from one sample in a study of T-cell reconstitution after alpha-beta-depleted transplantation in children. TCRdb re-called the PCR reads through MiXCR, storing one row per CDR3 protein. The data contain almost 600,000 distinct CDR3 sequences, roughly a quarter of them singletons. The sequences come from PBMCs, collected before TCRalphabeta/CD19-depleted stem cell transplant. The receptors were sampled from a boy less than two years old with Wiskott-Aldrich syndrome, due to receive a stem cell transplant. CDR3s include the opening cysteine and the closing phenylalanine or tryptophan. The D gene is left open where the match is weak. For some rows the clone size is stated as once, few or many, or as a class when expanded; others skip it.

-,TRBJ1-1,TRBV28,-,TGTGCCAGCAAATCCTGGAACACTGAAGCTTTCTTT,CASKSWNTEAFF
few,TRBJ2-7,TRBV7-2,-,TGTGCCAGCAGCTATCGGACACCGGGGGAGCAGTACTTC,CASSYRTPGEQYF
few,TRBJ2-5,TRBV5-1,TRBD2,TGCGCCAGCAGCTTGGGTATCGCGGGAGACATGGAAGAGACCCAGTACTTC,CASSLGIAGDMEETQYF
-,TRBJ1-1,TRBV20-1,-,TGCAGTGCTAGAGACCCAAGGGCTACTGAAGCTTTCTTT,CSARDPRATEAFF
-,TRBJ2-7,TRBV6-2/TRBV6-3,TRBD2,TGTGCCAGCACAGGACTAGCGGGAGCTGGGGTATACGAGCAGTACTTC,CASTGLAGAGVYEQYF
-,TRBJ2-3,TRBV5-1,-,TGCGCCAGCAGGAAGAAGGATACGCAGTATTTT,CASRKKDTQYF
few,TRBJ2-5,TRBV5-5,TRBD2,TGTGCCAGCAGCCCTGGGACTAGCGGGAGTATTGAGACCCAGTACTTC,CASSPGTSGSIETQYF
-,TRBJ1-2,TRBV6-5,-,TGTGCCAGCAGTTACTCGATGATCGGGGGCTACACCTTC,CASSYSMIGGYTF
-,TRBJ2-2,TRBV12-3/TRBV12-4,-,TGTGCCAGCACTCTTGCCCAGGGGCGTAACACCGGGGAGCTGTTTTTT,CASTLAQGRNTGELFF
-,TRBJ2-7,TRBV5-5,-,TGTGCCAGCAGCCACCCAAAACACGAGCAGTACTTC,CASSHPKHEQYF
-,TRBJ2-7,TRBV12-3/TRBV12-4,TRBD1,TGTGCCAGCACCGCCGGGACAGGGACTCTCGAGCAGTACTTC,CASTAGTGTLEQYF
few,TRBJ2-1,TRBV6-5,TRBD2,TGTGCCAGCAGTTCCGGACTAGCGGGATATGAGCAGTTCTTC,CASSSGLAGYEQFF
few,TRBJ2-1,TRBV4-2,TRBD2,TGTGCCAGCAGCCGCTCTACCCTAGCGGGATGGGATGAGCAGTTCTTC,CASSRSTLAGWDEQFF
-,TRBJ1-1,TRBV11-1,-,TGTGCCAGCAGCTTAGTAGGGAGGGATGAAGCTTTCTTT,CASSLVGRDEAFF
-,TRBJ2-2,TRBV12-3/TRBV12-4,TRBD2,TGTGCCAGCAGTTTAGAACGGCTAGCGGGAGTAGATACCGGGGAGCTGTTTTTT,CASSLERLAGVDTGELFF
few,TRBJ2-7,TRBV5-1,-,TGCGCCAGCAGCCTGATGGACTCAACCTACGAGCAGTACTTC,CASSLMDSTYEQYF
-,TRBJ1-3,TRBV12-3/TRBV12-4,-,TGTGCCAGCAGTTTAGGGGACAAGGCAGGAAACACCATATATTTT,CASSLGDKAGNTIYF
-,TRBJ2-7,TRBV20-1,TRBD2,TGCAGTGCTAGTACCGGGACTAGAATCCACGAGCAGTACTTC,CSASTGTRIHEQYF
-,TRBJ1-2,TRBV5-1,-,TGCGCCAGCAGCTTGTTGTACAATGATGGCTACACCTTC,CASSLLYNDGYTF
many,TRBJ2-3,TRBV5-1,TRBD2,TGCGCCAGCAGCGCAAGACTAGCGGGAGGCACAGATACGCAGTATTTT,CASSARLAGGTDTQYF
few,TRBJ2-5,TRBV28,TRBD2,TGTGCCAGCAGTTTAAAAGCGGGAGTAGGGGAGACCCAGTACTTC,CASSLKAGVGETQYF
few,TRBJ2-1,TRBV30,TRBD2,TGTGCCTGGAAAAGCGGGAGGGAGCAGTTCTTC,CAWKSGREQFF
-,TRBJ2-7,TRBV27,TRBD1,TGTGCCAGCAGTACACGGACAGGCTTTATGGGCTACGAGCAGTACTTC,CASSTRTGFMGYEQYF
-,TRBJ2-2,TRBV3-1,-,TGTGCCAGCAGCCACGCCAGAATGGGGGAGCTGTTTTTT,CASSHARMGELFF
-,TRBJ2-5,TRBV20-1,TRBD1,TGCAGTGCTAGAGTGTCAGGGGGTGGAGAGACCCAGTACTTC,CSARVSGGGETQYF
many,TRBJ2-1,TRBV5-1,TRBD2,TGTGCCAGCAGCTTGGGTAGCGGGACGTACAATGAGCAGTTCTTC,CASSLGSGTYNEQFF
-,TRBJ2-1,TRBV5-6,-,TGTGCCAGCAGCTCATATAGCAATGAGCAGTTCTTC,CASSSYSNEQFF
few,TRBJ2-1,TRBV7-9,TRBD2,TGTGCCAGCAGCTTAGGACTAGCGGTAGCCTACAATGAGCAGTTCTTC,CASSLGLAVAYNEQFF
-,TRBJ2-3,TRBV20-1,-,TGCAGTGCTAGTCCGGGAGTTCTGACAGATACGCAGTATTTT,CSASPGVLTDTQYF
-,TRBJ2-1,TRBV9,TRBD1,TGTGCCAGCAGCGTCCGGGACAGGACCCACAATGAGCAGTTCTTC,CASSVRDRTHNEQFF
-,TRBJ2-7,TRBV7-2,-,TGTGCCAGCAGCTTTGGGGGGCAGGGCGAGCAGTACTTC,CASSFGGQGEQYF
-,TRBJ2-1,TRBV7-2,-,TGTGCCAGCAGCCTGACCGGGGCCCGTTATGAGCAGTTCTTC,CASSLTGARYEQFF
-,TRBJ2-1,TRBV5-1,TRBD2,TGCGCCAGCAGCCGAGGACTAGCGGACCCTACCGATGAGCAGTTCTTC,CASSRGLADPTDEQFF
-,TRBJ1-5,TRBV6-5,-,TGTGCCAGCAGCTTCTCCATTGACAGAGTCTATAGCAATCAGCCCCAGCATTTT,CASSFSIDRVYSNQPQHF
-,TRBJ1-5,TRBV5-1,TRBD1,TGCGCCAGTTCGACAGGGGATGACAATCAGCCCCAGCATTTT,CASSTGDDNQPQHF
-,TRBJ2-6,TRBV20-1,-,TGCAGTTTCAGGATCTCTGGGGCCAACGGCCTGACTTTC,CSFRISGANGLTF
-,TRBJ1-2,TRBV29-1,TRBD1,TGCAGCGTGGGACAGGACTATGGCTACACCTTC,CSVGQDYGYTF
-,TRBJ2-3,TRBV5-5,-,TGTGCCAGCAGCCCCGACGGGCAGGGTGGGTTCACAGATACGCAGTATTTT,CASSPDGQGGFTDTQYF
-,TRBJ2-1,TRBV20-1,-,TGCAGTGCTAGAGATGTCAAGTTACCGAAGTACTACAATGAGCAGTTCTTC,CSARDVKLPKYYNEQFF
few,TRBJ2-4,TRBV15,TRBD2,TGTGCCACCAGCAGAGATCTAAGTAGCGGGAGTGGGAACATTCAGTACTTC,CATSRDLSSGSGNIQYF